The present T cell receptor (beta chain) was sequenced within a study of T cell changes during pregnancy in multiple sclerosis (dated by TCRdb to 2018 to 2020). Turning to the overall study: The study looked at changes in the T cell repertoire across pregnancy in women with multiple sclerosis.

The CDR3 starts with the cysteine, ends with the phenylalanine, and has 12 residues. The only DNA kept is the CDR3, 36 bases in frame from the first base. The germline V gene yields SGHRS for CDR1 and YFSETQ for CDR2. Relative to germline, V is 4 bases shorter and J is 6 bases shorter, with 8 bases between their ends. Notes on this clone: Its cognate antigen has yet to be identified. Per-base quality was not reported, and no clone a single base away is much larger than it.

The library was prepared using the immunoSEQ multiplex PCR assay. The source is immuneACCESS, and TCRdb retained only in-frame sequences with V and J called. Part of the clones is not carried over; for the studies checked, unresolved V genes explain less than half of this, and the remainder is unexplained. The sample records about 55,000 clones, 85% to 90% of which are singletons. Together, the top ten hold 0.5% to 0.75% of the sample. The clonotype originates from a female donor with multiple sclerosis, enrolled in a pregnancy study. The sample in question was CD4+ T cells from peripheral blood mononuclear cells, obtained in the first trimester of pregnancy. In this chain, TRBV5-1 is recombined with TRBJ2-1; tentative D gene TRBD1, with 6 bases matching. The nucleotide sequence is TGCGCCAGCAGCCCAGGGGTCAATGAGCAGTTCTTC. It translates to CASSPGVNEQFF.